These 10 T cell receptor beta chains were all obtained from the same sample, sequenced in a study of blood T cell repertoires in COVID-19. Clones were sequenced by immunoSEQ multiplex PCR, and TCRdb holds only the in-frame ones, with some missing. The sample carries 310,000 or so clones, approximately 83% recorded once. The material sequenced was peripheral blood. These receptors all stem from a woman aged 25 to 39 who had recovered from COVID-19.

The V gene is TRBV6-5, the J gene TRBJ1-5; D unclear. The CDR3 runs to 12 residues. The germline gives CDR1 MNHEY, CDR2 SVGAGI. V was trimmed by 5 bases and J by 4 bases, leaving 6 bases between them. CDR3 sequence reads: CASSNKNQPQHF. The CDR3 DNA reads TGTGCCAGCAGTAACAAGAATCAGCCCCAGCATTTT.

This rearrangement joins TRBV4-2 to TRBJ1-2; no definite D call. The CDR3 totals 14 residues. The V end lost 0 bases, the J end lost 2 bases, and 7 bases lay between the germline ends. CDR1 is LGHNA, CDR2 YNFKEQ, per germline. CDR3: CASSQERINYGYTF. Written as DNA, the CDR3 is TGTGCCAGCAGCCAAGAGAGAATCAACTATGGCTACACCTTC.

This chain connects TRBV27 to TRBJ2-1; 7 nucleotides match TRBD1. Germline values: CDR1 MNHEY, CDR2 SMNVEV (reference sequence). Trimming removed 8 bases from V and 3 bases from J; junction bases left unmatched: 4. The CDR3 length is 13 residues. The CDR3 DNA reads TGTGCCAGCCGACAGGGCTTCTACAATGAGCAGTTCTTC. Translated, it gives CASRQGFYNEQFF.

J is TRBJ2-2 and V is TRBV5-4; 8 bases fit TRBD2. The CDR3 consists of 16 residues. Unmatched junction bases numbered 7, after V lost 4 bases and J lost 2 bases. Germline loops: CDR1 SGHNT, CDR2 YYREEE (reference sequence). The CDR3 DNA sequence: TGTGCCAGCAGCAGGGGACTAGAAAGTAACACCGGGGAGCTGTTTTTT. It encodes CASSRGLESNTGELFF.

For the CDR3, the DNA is TGTGCCAGCAGCCACACACAGCCGACTATGTACCAAGAGACCCAGTACTTC. Translating it yields CASSHTQPTMYQETQYF. The chain joins TRBV14 to TRBJ2-5, with D tentatively TRBD2 (5 bases). The CDR3 has 17 amino acids. CDR1 and CDR2 (germline): SGHDN, FVKESK. Trimming shortened V by 3 bases and J by 0 bases, and 17 bases separated the two germline ends.

J is TRBJ2-3 and V is TRBV5-6; no reliable D call. CDR1 is SGHDT and CDR2 is YYEEEE in the germline V gene. Trimming shortened V by 2 bases and J by 4 bases, and 11 bases separated the two germline ends. The CDR3 spans 14 residues. CDR3 sequence: CASSFWQAADTQYF. CDR3 bases: TGTGCCAGCAGCTTTTGGCAGGCCGCAGATACGCAGTATTTT.

The rearrangement joins TRBV6-2 or TRBV6-3 to TRBJ1-5; D might be TRBD1 (5 bases). Per the germline V gene, CDR1 is MNHEY and CDR2 is SVGEGT. CDR3 length: 17 amino acids. V lost 2 bases and J 7 bases, leaving 21 bases between the germline ends. The chain's CDR3 is CASSYGVGIGGRQPQHF. CDR3 bases: TGTGCCAGCAGTTACGGGGTAGGCATCGGGGGTCGCCAGCCCCAGCATTTT.

The rearrangement uses TRBV2 and TRBJ1-1; 8 bases map to TRBD1. V lost 4 bases and J lost 1; bases outside the gene matches: 11. The CDR3 sequence is 17 residues long. CDR1 SNHLY and CDR2 FYNNEI come from the germline V gene. The CDR3 reads CASSVANAGTGNTEAFF. The CDR3 bases are TGTGCCAGCAGTGTGGCTAATGCCGGGACAGGGAACACTGAAGCTTTCTTT.

This clone has more than one count but fewer than ten. Other DNA sequences within the sample encode an identical CDR3. V usage is TRBV5-1 and J usage is TRBJ2-2; D gene unclear. The CDR3 length is 14 residues. Trimming cost V 5 bases and J 1 base, with 9 bases left between them. Germline V gene data show CDR1 as SGHRS and CDR2 as YFSETQ. The chain's CDR3 is CASRRSGNTGELFF. As DNA, the CDR3 is TGCGCCAGCAGACGTTCGGGGAACACCGGGGAGCTGTTTTTT.

The chain has TRBV5-1 and TRBJ1-1; 8 bases match TRBD1. The CDR3 is 14 residues long. V was pared by 4 bases and J by 5 bases, with 7 bases of the junction left unmatched. CDR1 and CDR2 from the germline V gene are SGHRS and YFSETQ. The CDR3 DNA reads TGCGCCAGCAGCCTCGACAGGGGTGGAACTGAAGCTTTCTTT. Its protein product is CASSLDRGGTEAFF.